These 14 T cell receptor beta chains came from one sample sequenced in a study of blood T cell repertoires in COVID-19. Measured with immunoSEQ multiplex PCR; TCRdb has only the in-frame clones, and not every one. Of 250,000 to 300,000 clones detected, 89% appear once; the ten largest clones hold 2% to 2.5%. The sequenced sample was peripheral blood. The receptors were sampled from a man aged 50-60 years with acute or convalescent COVID-19.

J is TRBJ2-7 and V is TRBV4-1; tentative D call: TRBD2 (6 bases). CDR3 length equals 15 residues. V shed 4 bases and J shed 5 bases, with 18 bases lying between them. Germline assignment: CDR1 MGHRA and CDR2 YSYEKL. CDR3 sequence (DNA): TGCGCCAGCAGCCTGGAGGGTATTTCAAGGGACGAGCAGTACTTC. Protein product: CASSLEGISRDEQYF.

The V and J genes are TRBV7-3 and TRBJ1-1, with 9 bases identical to TRBD1. CDR3 length equals 15 residues. The germline gives CDR1 SGHTA, CDR2 FQGTGA. The ends lost 5 bases at V and 0 bases at J; junction bases unmatched: 4. The DNA for the CDR3 is TGTGCCAGCAGCACCACAGGGGGCCTGAACACTGAAGCTTTCTTT. It translates to CASSTTGGLNTEAFF.

This chain links TRBV9 with TRBJ2-1; 7 nucleotides line up with TRBD2. V lost 2 bases and J lost 4; bases outside the gene matches: 6. Per the germline V gene, CDR1 is SGDLS and CDR2 is YYNGEE. This CDR3 has 15 amino acids. Here the CDR3 reads CASSVGRGTYNEQFF. CDR3 coding DNA: TGTGCCAGCAGCGTTGGGCGGGGGACGTACAATGAGCAGTTCTTC.

V and J are TRBV14 and TRBJ1-1; 7 bases agree with TRBD1. V was pared by 4 bases and J by 1 base, with 3 bases of the junction left unmatched. CDR1 is SGHDN, CDR2 FVKESK, per germline. The CDR3 is 14 residues long. The CDR3 DNA is TGTGCCAGCAGCCGTCGACAGGGGAACACTGAAGCTTTCTTT. This encodes CASSRRQGNTEAFF.

The CDR3 sequence is CAISRMNTEAFF. As DNA, the CDR3 is TGTGCCATCAGTCGTATGAACACTGAAGCTTTCTTT. The chain recombines TRBV10-3 with TRBJ1-1; D is undetermined. The CDR3 consists of 12 residues. CDR1 is ENHRY and CDR2 is SYGVKD in the germline V gene. V dropped 5 bases and J dropped 0 bases, with 4 bases sitting between them.

The rearrangement joins TRBV11-2 to TRBJ1-2; 7 positions agree with TRBD1. Germline values: CDR1 SGHAT, CDR2 FQNNGV. V shed 4 bases, J shed 2 bases, and the junction held 4 bases outside the gene matches. The CDR3 length is 14 residues. The DNA for the CDR3 is TGTGCCAGCAGCTCTACAGGGGTGAACTATGGCTACACCTTC. Amino acids: CASSSTGVNYGYTF.

This clone was recorded once. This chain uses TRBV24-1 with TRBJ2-3; a weak D match, TRBD1 (5 bases). V shed 4 bases and J shed 0 bases, with 7 bases lying between them. Germline V gene sequence: CDR1 KGHDR, CDR2 SFDVKD. The CDR3 sequence is 14 residues long. CDR3 amino acids: CATSDTGSTDTQYF. The CDR3 DNA follows: TGTGCCACCAGTGACACAGGAAGCACAGATACGCAGTATTTT.

The rearrangement links TRBV5-4 to TRBJ1-4, with 11 bases that match TRBD1. The trim removed 4 bases at V and 7 bases at J, leaving 9 bases unmatched. The germline gives CDR1 SGHNT, CDR2 YYREEE (reference sequence). The CDR3 is 16 amino acids. CDR3: CASSRSSGTGGEKLFF. The CDR3, as DNA: TGTGCCAGCAGCCGATCTTCCGGGACAGGGGGTGAAAAACTGTTTTTT.

Comments on this clone: The sample carries other DNA sequences with the same CDR3. This chain joins TRBV5-1 and TRBJ1-1; 7 nucleotides align to TRBD1. V was clipped by 2 bases and J by 1 base; unmatched bases: 2. The CDR3 has 14 residues. Germline CDR1 and CDR2: SGHRS and YFSETQ. For the CDR3, the DNA is TGCGCCAGCAGCTTAGGGGACAGGAACACTGAAGCTTTCTTT. Its translation is CASSLGDRNTEAFF.

The chain employs TRBV5-1 and TRBJ1-1; D possibly corresponds to TRBD1 (5 bases). The germline V gene encodes CDR1 SGHRS and CDR2 YFSETQ. With 4 bases removed from V and 1 base from J, the gap between germline ends came to 11 bases. This CDR3 is 14 amino acids long. CDR3 residues: CASSPYGQNTEAFF. The CDR3 DNA sequence: TGCGCCAGCAGCCCCTATGGACAGAACACTGAAGCTTTCTTT.

The chain recombines TRBV5-1 with TRBJ1-1, with D possibly being TRBD1 (5 bases). V lost 7 bases and J lost 2, with 12 bases in between. This CDR3 has 13 amino acids. Germline CDR1 SGHRS, CDR2 YFSETQ. The CDR3, as DNA: TGCGCCAGCGCCCGGGGGGTCAACACTGAAGCTTTCTTT. It translates to CASARGVNTEAFF.

The J gene is TRBJ2-1, the V gene TRBV5-1; TRBD1 is a possible D gene (5 bases). Germline V gene lookup returns CDR1 SGHRS and CDR2 YFSETQ. Trimming removed 3 bases at V and 3 bases at J, with 13 bases between. The CDR3 contains 15 residues. Here the CDR3 reads CASSSIPGIYNEQFF. DNA for the CDR3: TGCGCCAGCAGCTCAATCCCAGGGATCTACAATGAGCAGTTCTTC.

The chain is built from TRBV5-8 and TRBJ2-1; tentative D call: TRBD2 (5 bases). Trimming left V 7 bases short and J 2 bases short, with 10 bases between. The CDR3 totals 13 residues. Per germline, CDR1 SGHTS and CDR2 YDEGEE. CDR3 sequence (DNA): TGTGCCAGCTTCGCGGGTCCCTACAATGAGCAGTTCTTC. It codes for CASFAGPYNEQFF.

This sequence joins TRBV3-1 (or the pseudogene TRBV3-2) and TRBJ1-2; D ambiguous. The ends were cut back, 3 bases at V and 2 bases at J, with 4 bases in the middle. The germline V gene has CDR1 LGHDT and CDR2 YNNKEL (reference sequence). This CDR3 region has 12 residues. This CDR3 is CASSQSNYGYTF. CDR3 nucleotide sequence: TGTGCCAGCAGCCAGAGCAACTATGGCTACACCTTC.